The present TCR beta chain was sequenced within a study of regulatory T cells in long-lasting Graves disease. Germline CDR1 is SGDLS and CDR2 is YYNGEE. Trimming stripped 0 bases from V and 2 bases from J, with 11 bases between. The CDR3 runs 15 residues. Regarding time point: persistent/refractory GD, antithyroid drugs over 5 years with positive TRAb. The TCR library was made from RNA extracted from PBMCs. Arm-PCR of CDR3 regions and iRepertoire HTBI primers were used to build TCR beta libraries. From the multiplex PCR reads, TCRdb called clonotypes with MiXCR, one entry per CDR3 protein. Here the sample spans hundreds of thousands of distinct CDR3 sequences, around 30% being singletons.

The specimen comprised peripheral blood mononuclear cells (PBMCs), sampled when the disease was refractory, from a patient treated with antithyroid drugs. This receptor was taken from a female donor with Graves disease. This rearrangement joins TRBV9 to TRBJ1-1; D not certain. Here the CDR3 reads CASSVDLGINTEAFF. CDR3 sequence (DNA): TGTGCCAGCAGCGTAGATTTAGGGATCAACACTGAAGCTTTCTTT. The whole variable domain, remainder taken from reference TRBV9 and TRBJ1-1, is DSGVTQTPKHLITATGQRVTLRCSPRSGDLSVYWYQQSLDQGLQFLIQYYNGEERAKGNILERFSAQQFPDLHSELNLSSLELGDSALYFCASSVDLGINTEAFFGQGTRLTVV.